The 28 T cell receptor beta chains presented below share a single source sample, sequenced in a study of monozygotic twins with cystic fibrosis. Clones were sequenced by immunoSEQ multiplex PCR, and TCRdb holds only the in-frame ones, with some missing. Here the sample spans under 30,000 clones, approximately 90% being singletons. Sequenced: blood. These receptors all come from a girl aged 2 to 10 with cystic fibrosis.

The chain has TRBV6-1 and TRBJ2-7; a weak D match, TRBD1 (5 bases). The CDR3 runs 13 residues. V was shortened by 2 bases and J by 4 bases, with 9 bases between the two germline ends. Germline assignment: CDR1 MNHNS and CDR2 SASEGT. CDR3 bases: TGTGCCAGCAGTGAATCAGGGAAGTACGAGCAGTACTTC. Translation: CASSESGKYEQYF.

This rearrangement joins TRBV6-1 to TRBJ1-1; no definite D call. There are 11 residues in the CDR3. CDR1 and CDR2 (germline): MNHNS, SASEGT. Between the trimmed V and J ends, which lost 3 bases and 1 base, there was a span of 0 bases. The CDR3 is CASSENTEAFF. CDR3 DNA sequence: TGTGCCAGCAGTGAGAACACTGAAGCTTTCTTT.

The chain uses TRBV4-3 and TRBJ1-2; the D gene is possibly TRBD1 (6 bases). CDR1 is LGHNA and CDR2 is YSLEER in the germline V gene. The germline V and J ends were trimmed by 1 base and 8 bases, with 20 bases remaining between them. This CDR3 is built from 16 residues. CDR3 loop: CASSQVSRTVAGGYTF. The CDR3 DNA sequence: TGCGCCAGCAGCCAAGTAAGCCGGACAGTCGCGGGGGGCTACACCTTC.

The CDR3 nucleotides are TGTGCCACCGGGACAGGGAGCCCCTATGGCTACACCTTC. This encodes CATGTGSPYGYTF. The V and J genes are TRBV19 and TRBJ1-2, with 9 bases fitting TRBD1. With 10 bases clipped from V and 4 bases from J, the junction kept 7 bases outside the gene matches. Germline CDR1 and CDR2: LNHDA and SQIVND (reference sequence). This CDR3 comprises 13 residues. Filled out from reference TRBV19 and TRBJ1-2, the complete variable domain reads DGGITQSPKYLFRKEGQNVTLSCEQNLNHDAMYWYRQDPGQGLRLIYYSQIVNDFQKGDIAEGYSVSREKKESFPLTVTSAQKNPTAFYLCATGTGSPYGYTFGSGTRLTVV.

This clone has a single count. The chain has TRBV7-9 and TRBJ1-2, with 10 bases matching TRBD1. The V gene's germline CDR1 is SEHNR and CDR2 FQNEAQ (reference sequence). The J segment lost 2 bases and the V segment lost 5 bases, leaving 8 bases of the junction unmatched. This CDR3 has 16 residues. In DNA, the CDR3 is TGTGCCAGCAGCCCCGTCGGGACAGGGGTGAACTATGGCTACACCTTC. As protein: CASSPVGTGVNYGYTF. The full variable domain, completed using reference TRBV7-9 and TRBJ1-2, is DTGVSQNPRHKITKRGQNVTFRCDPISEHNRLYWYRQTLGQGPEFLTYFQNEAQLEKSRLLSDRFSAERPKGSFSTLEIQRTEQGDSAMYLCASSPVGTGVNYGYTFGSGTRLTVV.

This clone appeared once. The chain has TRBV5-1 and TRBJ2-2; tentative D call: TRBD1 (7 bases). This CDR3 contains 17 residues. V was pared by 1 base and J by 6 bases, with 19 bases between. Germline V CDR1 and CDR2: SGHRS, YFSETQ. DNA of the CDR3: TGCGCCAGCAGCTTGATCGGAGGGGGCGATGGAGCCGGGGAGCTGTTTTTT. Residues: CASSLIGGGDGAGELFF.

V gene TRBV7-8 combines with J gene TRBJ2-1; D call uncertain. V dropped 0 bases and J dropped 7 bases, with 10 bases sitting between them. The V gene's germline CDR1 is SGHVS and CDR2 FQNEAQ. The CDR3 is made up of 14 amino acids. DNA of the CDR3: TGTGCCAGCAGCTTAGCGTCGACTTGGAATGAGCAGTTCTTC. It codes for CASSLASTWNEQFF. The variable domain in full, with the rest retrieved from reference TRBV7-8 and TRBJ2-1, is GAGVSQSPRYKVAKRGQDVALRCDPISGHVSLFWYQQALGQGPEFLTYFQNEAQLDKSGLPSDRFFAERPEGSVSTLKIQRTQQEDSAVYLCASSLASTWNEQFFGPGTRLTVL.

This clone showed up just a few times. This sequence joins TRBV5-5 and TRBJ2-7; TRBD2 matches at 7 bases. V shed 1 base, J shed 7 bases, and the junction held 8 bases outside the gene matches. The CDR3 covers 14 residues. Germline CDR1 is SGHKS and CDR2 is YYEKEE (reference sequence). The CDR3 here is CASSLQGGFREQYF. CDR3 coding DNA: TGTGCCAGCAGCTTGCAGGGAGGGTTTAGGGAGCAGTACTTC.

This sequence joins TRBV28 and TRBJ1-2; D gene ambiguous. Per germline, CDR1 MDHEN and CDR2 SYDVKM. The CDR3 loop spans 15 amino acids. Trimming cost V 1 base and J 4 bases, with 13 bases left between them. CDR3: CASSLSFSRSYGYTF. For the CDR3, the DNA is TGTGCCAGCAGTTTATCGTTCAGCCGTTCCTATGGCTACACCTTC.

The J gene is TRBJ1-2, the V gene TRBV18; D uncertain. CDR3 length equals 16 residues. The V end was cut by 0 bases, the J end by 0 bases, with 11 bases between. Germline-derived CDR1 and CDR2 are KGHSH and LQKENI. CDR3 region: CASSPPTGLANYGYTF. The DNA of the CDR3 is TGTGCCAGCTCACCACCGACGGGCTTAGCTAACTATGGCTACACCTTC.

This chain joins TRBV5-1 and TRBJ2-1, with 8 nucleotides matching TRBD2. V was pared by 4 bases and J by 0 bases, with 3 bases of the junction left unmatched. There are 15 residues in the CDR3. Germline V lookup: CDR1 SGHRS, CDR2 YFSETQ. CDR3 in DNA: TGCGCCAGCAGCCCCGGGACTAGCTCCTACAATGAGCAGTTCTTC. Residues: CASSPGTSSYNEQFF.

The rearrangement links TRBV5-1 to TRBJ1-4; the D gene is possibly TRBD1 (5 bases). This CDR3 region has 14 residues. The V gene's germline CDR1 is SGHRS and CDR2 YFSETQ. With 5 bases removed from V and 4 bases from J, the gap between germline ends came to 12 bases. The CDR3 DNA reads as TGCGCCAGCAGGTCAGGGAGGGGTAATGAAAAACTGTTTTTT. It translates to CASRSGRGNEKLFF.

The V call is TRBV6-5, the J call TRBJ1-1; possibly TRBD1 for D (5 bases). V was shortened by 0 bases and J by 6 bases, with 14 bases between the two germline ends. The germline CDR1 and CDR2 sequences are MNHEY and SVGAGI. There are 15 residues in the CDR3. The CDR3: CASSYSGGSESEAFF. In DNA, the CDR3 is TGTGCCAGCAGTTACTCGGGGGGTAGTGAGTCTGAAGCTTTCTTT.

The V and J genes are TRBV30 and TRBJ2-4, with 7 bases that match TRBD1. The CDR3 has 12 amino acids. V shed 7 bases, J shed 14 bases, and the junction held 14 bases outside the gene matches. CDR1 GTSNPN and CDR2 SVGIG come from the germline V gene (reference sequence). The CDR3 DNA follows: TGTGCCTCACGCCGCTACACAGGGGCGAAGTACTTC. Translated: CASRRYTGAKYF.

V usage is TRBV21-1 and J usage is TRBJ1-5; the table assigns TRBD1, which was not confirmed against the DNA. TRBV21-1 is classified as a pseudogene. The CDR3 has 15 residues. DNA for the CDR3: TGTGCCACCCCGAGTGACATTCAGGGCAATCAGCCCCAGCATTTT. Encoded protein: CATPSDIQGNQPQHF.

The count of this clone is one. The chain has TRBV19 and TRBJ2-5; D could derive from TRBD1 or TRBD2 (5 bases each). Germline V gene data show CDR1 as LNHDA and CDR2 as SQIVND (reference sequence). Trimming pared 7 bases from V and 2 bases from J, leaving 17 bases between. The CDR3 loop spans 15 amino acids. The CDR3 is CASTPGPIHQETQYF. CDR3 DNA: TGTGCCAGTACCCCGGGGCCCATACATCAAGAGACCCAGTACTTC. The whole variable domain, filled in from reference TRBV19 and TRBJ2-5, reads DGGITQSPKYLFRKEGQNVTLSCEQNLNHDAMYWYRQDPGQGLRLIYYSQIVNDFQKGDIAEGYSVSREKKESFPLTVTSAQKNPTAFYLCASTPGPIHQETQYFGPGTRLLVL.

J is TRBJ2-3 and V is TRBV7-9; TRBD1 agrees at 9 bases. Germline values: CDR1 SEHNR, CDR2 FQNEAQ (reference sequence). The CDR3 loop spans 16 amino acids. V gave up 1 base and J gave up 4 bases; unmatched junction bases: 6. The CDR3 region is CASSLDGTGRADTQYF. In DNA form, the CDR3 reads TGTGCCAGCAGCTTAGATGGGACAGGGCGCGCAGATACGCAGTATTTT. The entire variable domain, with the rest obtained from reference TRBV7-9 and TRBJ2-3, is as follows: DTGVSQNPRHKITKRGQNVTFRCDPISEHNRLYWYRQTLGQGPEFLTYFQNEAQLEKSRLLSDRFSAERPKGSFSTLEIQRTEQGDSAMYLCASSLDGTGRADTQYFGPGTRLTVL.

The V call is TRBV5-6, the J call TRBJ1-4; 10 bases match TRBD1. From germline, CDR1 is SGHDT and CDR2 YYEEEE. Trimming cost V 4 bases and J 8 bases; bases outside gene matches: 5. The CDR3 totals 14 residues. For the CDR3, the DNA is TGTGCCAGCAGCACGACAGGGGGCTGGGAAAAACTGTTTTTT. Protein: CASSTTGGWEKLFF.

This clone was recorded a few times. The rearrangement links TRBV20-1 to TRBJ1-1; D not certain. This CDR3 is built from 10 residues. Germline-derived CDR1 and CDR2 are DFQATT and SNEGSKA (reference sequence). V was pared by 6 bases and J by 5 bases, with 7 bases between. In DNA form, the CDR3 reads TGCAGTGCGGTAGGAACTGAAGCTTTCTTT. It codes for CSAVGTEAFF.

The rearrangement joins TRBV2 to TRBJ2-1; 8 nucleotides agree with TRBD2. The V and J ends lost 6 bases and 7 bases, in that order; junction bases with no gene match: 14. The CDR3 runs to 16 residues. Per germline, CDR1 SNHLY and CDR2 FYNNEI. The CDR3 DNA sequence: TGTGCCAGCAGCCCGCGGGGGGCCCTGAAACCTAATGAGCAGTTCTTC. Amino acids: CASSPRGALKPNEQFF.

With regard to this clone: One base separates it from a far larger clone, so it is likely a read error. The chain uses TRBV7-9 and TRBJ1-1, with D possibly being TRBD1 (5 bases). The V end lost 2 bases, the J end lost 4 bases, and 5 bases lay between the germline ends. Germline assignment: CDR1 SEHNR and CDR2 FQNEAQ (reference sequence). The CDR3 consists of 12 residues. The CDR3 bases are TGTGCCAGCAGCTTAAGGGGCACTGAAGCTTTCTTT. Translation: CASSLRGTEAFF.

The rearrangement joins TRBV9 to TRBJ2-7; D may be TRBD2 (6 bases). CDR3 length: 14 residues. V was shortened by 0 bases and J by 4 bases, with 11 bases between the two germline ends. Germline CDR1 is SGDLS and CDR2 is YYNGEE. The CDR3, as DNA: TGTGCCAGCAGCGTAGGTCTGGAGGGGTACGAGCAGTACTTC. Its protein product is CASSVGLEGYEQYF.

V usage is TRBV11-2 and J usage is TRBJ1-5; D perhaps matches TRBD1 (6 bases). This CDR3 comprises 14 residues. The germline V gene encodes CDR1 SGHAT and CDR2 FQNNGV. V lost 3 bases, J lost 3 bases, and 9 bases lay in between. The CDR3 spells CASSFPGANQPQHF. As DNA, the CDR3 is TGTGCCAGCAGCTTCCCAGGGGCCAATCAGCCCCAGCATTTT.

This clone appeared a few times. The chain employs TRBV9 and TRBJ2-7; D is undetermined. The CDR3 sequence is 13 residues long. Germline CDR1 is SGDLS and CDR2 is YYNGEE. V lost 0 bases and J 0 bases, leaving 4 bases between the germline ends. CDR3 protein: CASSVDPSYEQYF. The CDR3 DNA follows: TGTGCCAGCAGCGTAGACCCCTCCTACGAGCAGTACTTC.

This sequence joins TRBV7-2 and TRBJ2-7, with D perhaps assigned TRBD1 or TRBD2 (5 bases each). Germline-derived CDR1 and CDR2 are SGHTA and FQGNSA. This CDR3 spans 15 amino acids. V lost 1 base to trimming and J lost 0 bases, with 10 bases between them. In DNA, the CDR3 is TGTGCCAGCAGCTTAGGGGGGACCCTCTCCTACGAGCAGTACTTC. Encoded protein: CASSLGGTLSYEQYF.

The chain has TRBV4-3 and TRBJ2-1; TRBD2 is a possible D gene (6 bases). The CDR3 length is 17 residues. Trimming shortened V by 4 bases and J by 7 bases, and 23 bases separated the two germline ends. Germline V lookup: CDR1 LGHNA, CDR2 YSLEER. This chain's CDR3 is CASSPRRETRSGNEQFF. CDR3 DNA sequence: TGCGCCAGCAGCCCACGCCGTGAGACTAGAAGTGGGAATGAGCAGTTCTTC.

The chain links TRBV14 to TRBJ1-2; 7 nucleotides line up with TRBD1. Germline V CDR1 and CDR2: SGHDN, FVKESK. The CDR3 length is 15 residues. V dropped 1 base and J dropped 4; count of bases not matched to a gene: 6. Here the CDR3 reads CASSQGTGDSYGYTF. In DNA form, the CDR3 reads TGTGCCAGCAGCCAAGGGACAGGCGATTCCTATGGCTACACCTTC.

The chain combines TRBV27 with TRBJ2-5, with D unresolved. Trimming left V 4 bases short and J 5 bases short, with 11 bases between. CDR1 is MNHEY and CDR2 is SMNVEV in the germline V gene (reference sequence). This CDR3 is built from 13 residues. The CDR3 sequence is CASSWGRRETQYF. As DNA, the CDR3 is TGTGCCAGCAGTTGGGGTCGTCGGGAGACCCAGTACTTC.